Listed here is a single T cell receptor (beta chain). What it binds is unknown. This record comes from a study of cytomegalovirus exposure and HLA in healthy donors. Germline V gene lookup returns CDR1 SNHLY and CDR2 FYNNEI. This CDR3 has 12 residues. V was clipped by 6 bases and J by 6 bases, with 6 bases between them. General observations from the study: When a later analysis was performed, an Asian-associated ancestry cluster reportedly had fewer N-insertions than the approximately 600-donor mean.

Amplification used 60 Vbeta primers and 13 Jbeta primers. Sequencing used immunoSEQ multiplex PCR; TCRdb keeps in-frame clones, though not all of them. The sample shows about 160,000 clones, roughly 84% of them seen only once. The TCR comes from a man under 40 in good health and CMV-seronegative. The chain uses TRBV2 and TRBJ1-6, with D maybe TRBD1 (5 bases). Sequencing was performed on PBMCs. In nucleotides, the CDR3 is TGTGCCAGCAGGCAGGGTAATTCACCCCTCCACTTT. It encodes CASRQGNSPLHF.